This entry lists 26 T cell receptor beta chains sequenced from one sample in a study of T cells in Graves' hyperthyroidism and ophthalmopathy. Amplified TCR beta CDR3 regions came from RNA transcripts. TCR CDR3 regions were first amplified by RT-PCR with HTBI primers. TCRdb re-called the multiplex PCR reads through MiXCR, storing one row per CDR3 protein. The profile shows approximately 600,000 distinct CDR3 sequences, about 14% of them singletons. The sample taken for sequencing was blood. The receptors originated from a woman in her thirties or forties with Graves' ophthalmopathy.

This clonotype was picked up many times. The genes are TRBV19 and TRBJ1-3; D unresolved. The V and J ends lost 3 bases and 0 bases respectively, with 9 bases between them. The CDR3 covers 15 residues. Looked up from germline, CDR1 is LNHDA and CDR2 is SQIVND (reference sequence). Here the CDR3 DNA reads TGTGCCAGTAGTATTAGCGTCTACTCTGGAAACACCATATATTTT. It specifies CASSISVYSGNTIYF. Complete variable domain (other parts from reference TRBV19 and TRBJ1-3): DGGITQSPKYLFRKEGQNVTLSCEQNLNHDAMYWYRQDPGQGLRLIYYSQIVNDFQKGDIAEGYSVSREKKESFPLTVTSAQKNPTAFYLCASSISVYSGNTIYFGEGSWLTVV.

The table lists this clonotype with a few counts. J is TRBJ2-7 and V is TRBV18, with D possibly matching TRBD1 (6 bases). The germline gives CDR1 KGHSH, CDR2 LQKENI. Trimming shortened V by 0 bases and J by 1 base, and 10 bases separated the two germline ends. The CDR3 is made up of 15 amino acids. The CDR3 sequence is CASSPPGTNSYEQYF. In DNA form, the CDR3 reads TGTGCCAGCTCACCACCTGGGACAAATTCCTACGAGCAGTACTTC.

The sample holds many counts of this clonotype. The chain has TRBV13 and TRBJ2-7; 12 bases match TRBD2. Germline CDR1 and CDR2: PRHDT and FYEKMQ (reference sequence). CDR3 length: 15 amino acids. Trimming at V came to 1 base and at J to 4 bases, leaving 2 bases not matched to a gene. CDR3 sequence reads: CASSLVTSGSYEQYF. The CDR3, as DNA: TGTGCCAGCAGCTTAGTGACTAGCGGGAGTTACGAGCAGTACTTC.

This chain uses TRBV12-3 or TRBV12-4 with TRBJ1-1; the D is unclear. V was pared by 6 bases and J by 0 bases, with 17 bases between. CDR3 length: 16 amino acids. This chain's CDR3 is CASSSSGRAMNTEAFF. The CDR3 DNA follows: TGTGCCAGCAGCTCGAGCGGGAGGGCCATGAACACTGAAGCTTTCTTT.

V usage is TRBV28 and J usage is TRBJ1-3; no clear D. This CDR3 region has 15 residues. CDR1 and CDR2 from the germline V gene are MDHEN and SYDVKM. The V end was cut by 1 base, the J end by 4 bases, with 11 bases between. DNA of the CDR3: TGTGCCAGCAGTTTATCCGGGATGGGGGGAAACACCATATATTTT. Protein product: CASSLSGMGGNTIYF. Together with reference TRBV28 and TRBJ1-3, the CDR3 gives the full variable domain: DVKVTQSSRYLVKRTGEKVFLECVQDMDHENMFWYRQDPGLGLRLIYFSYDVKMKEKGDIPEGYSVSREKKERFSLILESASTNQTSMYLCASSLSGMGGNTIYFGEGSWLTVV.

This clonotype was detected ten times or more. The chain employs TRBV20-1 and TRBJ2-7; D is unclear. This CDR3 comprises 14 residues. The germline CDR1 and CDR2 sequences are DFQATT and SNEGSKA (reference sequence). Trimming cost V 6 bases and J 1 base, with 16 bases left between them. This CDR3 reads CSAKRPGRSYEQYF. CDR3 nucleotide sequence: TGCAGTGCCAAACGCCCAGGACGGTCCTACGAGCAGTACTTC.

This clonotype has a count of ten or more. The V gene is TRBV10-3, the J gene TRBJ2-3, with 7 bases matching TRBD2. V was pared by 8 bases and J by 4 bases, with 6 bases of the junction left unmatched. The CDR3 has 13 amino acids. Looked up from germline, CDR1 is ENHRY and CDR2 is SYGVKD. This CDR3 is CAIGGVHADTQYF. In DNA form, the CDR3 reads TGTGCCATCGGGGGGGTACACGCAGATACGCAGTATTTT.

This clonotype has ten or more counts. This chain links TRBV30 with TRBJ2-5; TRBD2 agrees at 10 bases. The CDR3 totals 16 residues. With V trimmed by 0 bases and J by 4 bases, 8 bases remained unmatched. Germline CDR1 reads GTSNPN; CDR2 reads SVGIG (reference sequence). The CDR3 is CAWSVTELAGAETQYF. The CDR3 DNA follows: TGTGCCTGGAGTGTGACAGAGCTAGCGGGAGCAGAGACCCAGTACTTC.

The CDR3 region has the DNA TGTGCCAGCAGTTTATGGGGGGACAGGGTAGTAACCGGGGAGCTGTTTTTT. Translating it yields CASSLWGDRVVTGELFF. V and J are TRBV28 and TRBJ2-2, with 9 bases identical to TRBD1. CDR1 and CDR2 (germline): MDHEN, SYDVKM. The CDR3 has 17 amino acids. Losses at the gene ends were 0 bases for V and 5 bases for J; bases not matched to a gene: 7. Combining the CDR3 with reference TRBV28 and TRBJ2-2 gives the whole variable domain DVKVTQSSRYLVKRTGEKVFLECVQDMDHENMFWYRQDPGLGLRLIYFSYDVKMKEKGDIPEGYSVSREKKERFSLILESASTNQTSMYLCASSLWGDRVVTGELFFGEGSRLTVL.

V is TRBV5-1 and J is TRBJ1-1; weak D call: TRBD1 (6 bases). The CDR3 length is 14 residues. Germline V gene data show CDR1 as SGHRS and CDR2 as YFSETQ. Trimming pared 7 bases from V and 3 bases from J, leaving 16 bases between. CDR3 DNA: TGCGCCAGCCACGACGGGGGGCGGCACACTGAAGCTTTCTTT. It translates to CASHDGGRHTEAFF.

V and J are TRBV29-1 and TRBJ2-2; D may be TRBD2 (5 bases). From germline, CDR1 is SQVTM and CDR2 ANQGSEA. Trimming shortened V by 4 bases and J by 3 bases, and 15 bases separated the two germline ends. This CDR3 contains 15 residues. This chain's CDR3 is CSVVGSSGYTGELFF. The CDR3 DNA is TGCAGCGTTGTGGGGTCGAGCGGCTACACCGGGGAGCTGTTTTTT.

In its sample, this clonotype was seen many times. This chain connects TRBV28 to TRBJ1-2; 8 bases line up with TRBD1. Germline V gene sequence: CDR1 MDHEN, CDR2 SYDVKM. There are 14 residues in the CDR3. V shed 4 bases, J shed 5 bases, and the junction held 6 bases outside the gene matches. CDR3 residues: CASSSGQAVYGYTF. CDR3 DNA sequence: TGTGCCAGCAGTTCGGGACAGGCGGTTTATGGCTACACCTTC.

As concerns this clonotype: A junction boundary mismatches the germline segment, possibly from a read error. The J gene is TRBJ2-7, the V gene TRBV10-2; 8 bases line up with TRBD2. This CDR3 region has 13 residues. CDR1 and CDR2 (germline): WSHSY, SAAADI. This CDR3 is CASNREGSDEQYF. In DNA, the CDR3 is TGCGCCAGCAACCGGGAGGGCTCCGACGAGCAGTACTTC.

This clonotype has at least ten counts. The rearrangement links TRBV12-3 or TRBV12-4 to TRBJ2-7; 12 bases fit TRBD2. CDR3 size: 17 residues. V dropped 3 bases and J dropped 0; count of bases not matched to a gene: 6. In DNA form, the CDR3 reads TGTGCCAGCAGTTTGCTAGCGGGAGGGCCCGGCTCCTACGAGCAGTACTTC. It yields the protein CASSLLAGGPGSYEQYF.

This clonotype was counted ten times or more. The chain is built from TRBV13 and TRBJ2-7; D unclear. Germline V CDR1 and CDR2: PRHDT, FYEKMQ (reference sequence). This CDR3 region has 14 residues. Trimming cost V 5 bases and J 4 bases, with 15 bases left between them. CDR3 bases: TGTGCCAGCAGCCAAAACGGACCGTATTACGAGCAGTACTTC. Translation: CASSQNGPYYEQYF.

There are many counts of this clonotype. CDR3 sequence (DNA): TGTGCCAGCACACTGGGACTAGCGGGAGCCTACGAGCAGTACTTC. Translated: CASTLGLAGAYEQYF. V gene TRBV7-2 combines with J gene TRBJ2-7; 14 bases are a match to TRBD2. Germline loops: CDR1 SGHTA, CDR2 FQGNSA. The CDR3 contains 15 residues. The V segment lost 7 bases and the J segment 2 bases; nucleotides outside the gene matches: 4.

V is TRBV19 and J is TRBJ1-5; D is perhaps TRBD1 (5 bases). Trimming shortened V by 7 bases and J by 5 bases, and 18 bases separated the two germline ends. CDR3 length: 15 residues. Germline V gene data show CDR1 as LNHDA and CDR2 as SQIVND (reference sequence). CDR3 in amino acids: CASTTNRDGDQPQHF. CDR3 DNA sequence: TGTGCCAGTACCACGAACCGGGACGGGGATCAGCCCCAGCATTTT.

This clonotype was counted at least ten times. The chain has TRBV20-1 and TRBJ2-5, with 9 bases aligning to TRBD2. The CDR3 length is 13 residues. After removal of 3 bases from V and 3 bases from J, the junction contained 2 bases not matched to a gene. The germline CDR1 and CDR2 sequences are DFQATT and SNEGSKA (reference sequence). The CDR3 sequence is CSASAGGEETQYF. For the CDR3, the DNA is TGCAGTGCTAGCGCGGGAGGGGAAGAGACCCAGTACTTC.

This clonotype was recorded a few times. The chain joins TRBV12-5 to TRBJ2-7, with D hard to call. Trimming removed 5 bases at V and 5 bases at J, with 7 bases between. The CDR3 is 11 residues long. Germline CDR1 reads LGHNT; CDR2 reads FRNRAP. CDR3 region: CASGLWDEQYF. The CDR3 nucleotides are TGTGCTAGTGGTCTCTGGGACGAGCAGTACTTC.

This clonotype has ten or more counts. V gene TRBV20-1 combines with J gene TRBJ2-1; D might be TRBD2 (6 bases). Germline CDR1 is DFQATT and CDR2 is SNEGSKA (reference sequence). V lost 4 bases, J lost 0 bases, and 19 bases lay in between. This CDR3 is 17 amino acids long. The CDR3 region is CSAMQVGGGTSYNEQFF. The CDR3 bases are TGCAGTGCTATGCAAGTTGGTGGCGGGACCTCCTACAATGAGCAGTTCTTC.

This clonotype came up many times. The chain combines TRBV14 with TRBJ1-6; a weak D match, TRBD1 (6 bases). This CDR3 spans 19 amino acids. The ends were cut back, 0 bases at V and 10 bases at J, with 25 bases in the middle. From germline, CDR1 is SGHDN and CDR2 FVKESK. The CDR3, as DNA: TGTGCCAGCAGCCAAGAGGGGGGGGGCGGAGATTGGAGAGTGTCACCCCTCCACTTT. Protein product: CASSQEGGGGDWRVSPLHF.

This clonotype was observed many times. The chain has TRBV27 and TRBJ1-5, with D possibly matching TRBD1 (5 bases). Germline CDR1 is MNHEY and CDR2 is SMNVEV (reference sequence). The germline V and J ends were trimmed by 6 bases and 6 bases, with 18 bases remaining between them. The CDR3 length is 15 residues. CDR3 in amino acids: CASSLSYDRSQPQHF. The CDR3 region has the DNA TGTGCCAGCAGCCTATCCTACGACAGAAGTCAGCCCCAGCATTTT.

This clonotype was counted at least ten times. The chain uses TRBV4-1 and TRBJ1-5; 8 positions agree with TRBD1. CDR1 and CDR2 (germline): MGHRA, YSYEKL. Trimming at V came to 4 bases and at J to 5 bases, leaving 4 bases not matched to a gene. This CDR3 has 14 amino acids. CDR3 protein: CASSRDRGYQPQHF. CDR3 DNA: TGCGCCAGCAGCCGAGACAGGGGCTATCAGCCCCAGCATTTT.

This chain uses TRBV7-2 with TRBJ2-7; D unclear. V gave up 5 bases and J gave up 6 bases, with 11 bases separating them. CDR3 size: 12 residues. In germline, CDR1 is SGHTA, CDR2 FQGNSA. The CDR3, as DNA: TGTGCCAGCAGCCACAACCGAGGCGAGCAGTACTTC. Translation: CASSHNRGEQYF.

This clonotype has more than one count but fewer than ten. The rearrangement uses TRBV28 and TRBJ1-5; D unclear. Germline-derived CDR1 and CDR2 are MDHEN and SYDVKM. Trimming removed 6 bases at V and 2 bases at J, with 11 bases between. CDR3 length: 14 amino acids. The CDR3 sequence is CASRDGDGNQPQHF. The CDR3, as DNA: TGTGCCAGCAGAGATGGGGATGGCAATCAGCCCCAGCATTTT. Filled out from reference TRBV28 and TRBJ1-5, the complete variable domain reads DVKVTQSSRYLVKRTGEKVFLECVQDMDHENMFWYRQDPGLGLRLIYFSYDVKMKEKGDIPEGYSVSREKKERFSLILESASTNQTSMYLCASRDGDGNQPQHFGDGTRLSIL.

J is TRBJ1-3 and V is TRBV24-1, with D unclear. V was pared by 10 bases and J by 4 bases, with 7 bases between. The CDR3 covers 11 residues. From germline, CDR1 is KGHDR and CDR2 SFDVKD. DNA for the CDR3: TGTGCCACTTCCAAGGGAAACACCATATATTTT. Protein sequence: CATSKGNTIYF.